A selection of T cell receptor beta chains follows, all from one sample in a study of shared clonotypes between healthy human individuals. Produced via immunoSEQ multiplex PCR; TCRdb's table is partial and in-frame only. The sample contains approximately 2.3 million clones, more than 80% of which appear only once. The source material was naive CD4+ T cells from PBMCs. Receptors originate from a man younger than 30 in good health. Some clones in this sample may be carry-over from other donors' samples. Both conserved end residues are part of each CDR3.

v_call: TRBV11-2; cdr3_length: 15; j_call: TRBJ2-1; cdr3_aa: CASSYSGTADNEQFF
v_call: TRBV15; cdr3_length: 12; j_call: TRBJ2-7; cdr3_aa: CATGGGGYEQYF
v_call: TRBV7-2; cdr3_length: 15; j_call: TRBJ2-1; cdr3_aa: CASSLLGSKEDEQFF
v_call: TRBV30; cdr3_length: 14; j_call: TRBJ1-6; cdr3_aa: CAWSVLPSLSPLHF
v_call: TRBV7-6; cdr3_length: 13; j_call: TRBJ1-5; cdr3_aa: CASSWGTDQPQHF
v_call: TRBV7-9; cdr3_length: 15; j_call: TRBJ1-1; cdr3_aa: CASSPVTGMNTEAFF
v_call: TRBV5-1; cdr3_length: 16; j_call: TRBJ2-5; cdr3_aa: CASSLGLGSGQETQYF
v_call: TRBV29-1; cdr3_length: 13; j_call: TRBJ2-1; cdr3_aa: CSVIGQGAWEQFF
v_call: TRBV6-6; cdr3_length: 12; j_call: TRBJ2-4; cdr3_aa: CASSPTKNIQYF
v_call: TRBV5-1; cdr3_length: 15; j_call: TRBJ2-3; cdr3_aa: CASSLVRPSTDTQYF
v_call: TRBV5-4; cdr3_length: 13; j_call: TRBJ1-2; cdr3_aa: CASSLVATRGYTF
v_call: TRBV29-1; cdr3_length: 16; j_call: TRBJ2-5; cdr3_aa: CSVESWDVRIQETQYF
v_call: TRBV7-8; cdr3_length: 13; j_call: TRBJ2-5; cdr3_aa: CASSIAGRETQYF
v_call: TRBV19; cdr3_length: 17; j_call: TRBJ2-1; cdr3_aa: CASSSSGNRGRVNEQFF
v_call: TRBV19; cdr3_length: 15; j_call: TRBJ1-1; cdr3_aa: CASSTTGGRRTEAFF
v_call: TRBV7-8; cdr3_length: 16; j_call: TRBJ1-1; cdr3_aa: CASSPRDRGLNTEAFF
v_call: TRBV18; cdr3_length: 11; j_call: TRBJ2-7; cdr3_aa: CASSQGSEQYF
v_call: TRBV7-2; cdr3_length: 18; j_call: TRBJ2-7; cdr3_aa: CASSQRMTSDISSYEQYF
v_call: TRBV5-1; cdr3_length: 15; j_call: TRBJ2-3; cdr3_aa: CASSLMLDFTDTQYF
v_call: TRBV7-2; cdr3_length: 17; j_call: TRBJ2-3; cdr3_aa: CASSISGTSGGGDTQYF
v_call: TRBV27; cdr3_length: 16; j_call: TRBJ1-3; cdr3_aa: CASSSGQGAGGNTIYF
v_call: TRBV7-9; cdr3_length: 13; j_call: TRBJ1-1; cdr3_aa: CASSPDSRGETFF
v_call: TRBV29-1; cdr3_length: 12; j_call: TRBJ1-1; cdr3_aa: CSAWTGSTEAFF
v_call: TRBV10-3; cdr3_length: 14; j_call: TRBJ1-5; cdr3_aa: CAISEDRGNQPQHF
v_call: TRBV5-8; cdr3_length: 13; j_call: TRBJ2-7; cdr3_aa: CASSLGLGYEQYF
v_call: TRBV12-5; cdr3_length: 14; j_call: TRBJ2-2; cdr3_aa: CASGFDRETGELFF
v_call: TRBV27; cdr3_length: 14; j_call: TRBJ2-5; cdr3_aa: CATRRGATQETQYF
v_call: TRBV27; cdr3_length: 14; j_call: TRBJ2-1; cdr3_aa: CASSSFRQPNEQFF
v_call: TRBV18; cdr3_length: 12; j_call: TRBJ2-1; cdr3_aa: CASSPQREEQFF
v_call: TRBV7-9; cdr3_length: 16; j_call: TRBJ2-2; cdr3_aa: CASSVGYHGSTGELFF